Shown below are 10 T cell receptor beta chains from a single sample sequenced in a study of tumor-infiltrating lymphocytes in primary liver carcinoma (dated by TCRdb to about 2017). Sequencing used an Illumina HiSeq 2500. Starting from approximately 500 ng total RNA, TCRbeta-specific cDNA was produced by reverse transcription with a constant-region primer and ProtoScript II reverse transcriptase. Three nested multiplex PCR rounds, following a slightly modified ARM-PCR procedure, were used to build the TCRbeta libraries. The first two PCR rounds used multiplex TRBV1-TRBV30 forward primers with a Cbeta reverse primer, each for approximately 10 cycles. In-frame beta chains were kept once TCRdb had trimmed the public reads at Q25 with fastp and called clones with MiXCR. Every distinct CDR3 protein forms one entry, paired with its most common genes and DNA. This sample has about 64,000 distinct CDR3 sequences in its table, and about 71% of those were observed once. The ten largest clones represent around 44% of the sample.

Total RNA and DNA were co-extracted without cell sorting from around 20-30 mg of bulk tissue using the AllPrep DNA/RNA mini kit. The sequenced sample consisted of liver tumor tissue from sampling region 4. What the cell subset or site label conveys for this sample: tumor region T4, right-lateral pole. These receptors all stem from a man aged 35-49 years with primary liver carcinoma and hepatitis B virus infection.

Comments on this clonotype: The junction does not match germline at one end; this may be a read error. The CDR3 sequence is CASAQSGSSSNEQFF. The CDR3 nucleotides are TGTGCCAGCGCCCAAAGCGGGAGCTCCTCCAATGAGCAATTCTTC. This chain joins TRBV5-4 and TRBJ2-1; 8 positions match TRBD2. Germline V gives CDR1 SGHNT, CDR2 YYREEE (reference sequence). This CDR3 region has 15 residues.

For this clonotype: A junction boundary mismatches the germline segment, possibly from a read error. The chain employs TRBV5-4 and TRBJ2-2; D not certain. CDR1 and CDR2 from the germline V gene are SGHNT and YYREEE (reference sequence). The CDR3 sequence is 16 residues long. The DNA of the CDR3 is TGTGCCAACAGCCCGGATGGCGGTGTGAACACCGGGGAGCTGTTTTTT. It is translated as CANSPDGGVNTGELFF.

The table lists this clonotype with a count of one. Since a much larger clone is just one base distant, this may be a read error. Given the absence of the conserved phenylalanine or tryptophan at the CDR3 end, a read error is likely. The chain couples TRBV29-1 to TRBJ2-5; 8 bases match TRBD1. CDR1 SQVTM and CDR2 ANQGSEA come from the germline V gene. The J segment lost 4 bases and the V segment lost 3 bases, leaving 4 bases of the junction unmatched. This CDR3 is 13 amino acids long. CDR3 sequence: CSVDRRGRETQYL. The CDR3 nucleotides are TGCAGCGTTGACCGCAGGGGGCGAGAGACCCAGTACCTC.

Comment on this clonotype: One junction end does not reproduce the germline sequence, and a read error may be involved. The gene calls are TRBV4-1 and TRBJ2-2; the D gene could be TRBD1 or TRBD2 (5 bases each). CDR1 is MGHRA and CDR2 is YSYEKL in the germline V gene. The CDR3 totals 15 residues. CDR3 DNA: TGCGCCGTCAGCCCTGGGGCCGTTAACACCGGGGAGCTGTCTTTT. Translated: CAVSPGAVNTGELSF.

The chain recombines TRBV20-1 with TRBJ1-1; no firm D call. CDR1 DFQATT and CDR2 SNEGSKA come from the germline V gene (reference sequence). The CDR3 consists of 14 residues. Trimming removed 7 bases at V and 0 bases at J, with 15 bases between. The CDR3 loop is CSVSMMVVNTEAFF. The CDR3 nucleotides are TGCAGTGTTAGCATGATGGTCGTGAACACTGAAGCTTTCTTT.

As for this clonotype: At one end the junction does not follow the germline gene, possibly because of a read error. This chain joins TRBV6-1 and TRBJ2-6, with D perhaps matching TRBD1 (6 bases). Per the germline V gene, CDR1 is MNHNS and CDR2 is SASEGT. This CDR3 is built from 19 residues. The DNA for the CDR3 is TGTGCCAGCAGGGACGTTCAGGGCAGGGGCCGCTCTGGGACCAACGTCCTGACTTTC. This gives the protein CASRDVQGRGRSGTNVLTF.

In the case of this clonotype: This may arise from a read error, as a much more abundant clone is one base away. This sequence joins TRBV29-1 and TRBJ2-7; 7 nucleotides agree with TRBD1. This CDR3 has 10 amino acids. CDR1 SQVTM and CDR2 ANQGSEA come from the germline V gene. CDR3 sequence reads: CSAGTDEQYF. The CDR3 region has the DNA TGCAGCGCTGGGACAGACGAGCAATACTTC.

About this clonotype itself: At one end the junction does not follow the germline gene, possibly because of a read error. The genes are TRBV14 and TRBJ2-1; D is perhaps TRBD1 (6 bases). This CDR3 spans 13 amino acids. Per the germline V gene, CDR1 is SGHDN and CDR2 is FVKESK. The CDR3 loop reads CAGSFRTGWGQSF. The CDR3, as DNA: TGTGCCGGCAGCTTCCGTACAGGGTGGGGGCAGTCCTTC. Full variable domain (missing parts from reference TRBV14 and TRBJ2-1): EAGVTQFPSHSVIEKGQTVTLRCDPISGHDNLYWYRRVMGKEIKFLLHFVKESKQDESGMPNNRFLAERTGGTYSTLKVQPAELEDSGVYFCAGSFRTGWGQSFGPGTRLTVL.

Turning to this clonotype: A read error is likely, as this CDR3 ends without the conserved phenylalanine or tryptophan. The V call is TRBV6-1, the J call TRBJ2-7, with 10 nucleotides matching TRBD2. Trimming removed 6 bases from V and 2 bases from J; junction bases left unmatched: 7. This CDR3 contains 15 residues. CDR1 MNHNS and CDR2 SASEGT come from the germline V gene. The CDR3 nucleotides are TGTGCCAGCAGACTAGCGGGACTTGGGGCCTACGAGCAGTACCTC. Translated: CASRLAGLGAYEQYL.

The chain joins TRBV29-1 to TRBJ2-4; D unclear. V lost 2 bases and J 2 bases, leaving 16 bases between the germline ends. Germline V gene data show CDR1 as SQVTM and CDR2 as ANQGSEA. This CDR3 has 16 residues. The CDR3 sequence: CSVETSSEGTKNIQYF. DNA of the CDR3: TGCAGCGTTGAAACGAGCAGTGAAGGAACCAAAAACATTCAGTACTTC.